A selection of T cell receptor beta chains follows, all from one sample in a study of cytomegalovirus exposure and HLA in healthy donors. TCRdb's copy holds only in-frame clones and misses some; the assay was immunoSEQ multiplex PCR. The repertoire includes more than 110,000 clones, roughly 80% of them detected once, and about 0.91% sits in the top ten. Material: PBMCs. The receptors shown here come from a young man in good health and CMV-seronegative. The CDR3 runs from the conserved cysteine through the conserved F or W. D genes are given only for firm matches. Some rows have no size entry. The others give once, few or many, or a class for an expanded clone.

v_call	j_call	cdr3_length	clone_size	d_call	cdr3_nt	cdr3_aa
TRBV29-1	TRBJ1-2	13	-	-	TGCAGCGCCCATCCCCCCGGGTCCTATGGCTACACCTTC	CSAHPPGSYGYTF
TRBV7-9	TRBJ2-7	14	-	-	TGTTCCAGCAGCTATACAGGGCTATCCTACGAGCAGTACTTC	CSSSYTGLSYEQYF
TRBV9	TRBJ1-5	15	-	-	TGTGCCAGCAGCGTAGCAGGGGATAGCAATCAGCCCCAGCATTTT	CASSVAGDSNQPQHF
TRBV5-1	TRBJ2-1	13	-	-	TGCGCCAGCAGCCAACGACTTTCCCATGAGCAGTTCTTC	CASSQRLSHEQFF
TRBV6-5	TRBJ1-6	12	once	-	TGTGCCAGCAGCCAGATCAATTCACCCCTCCACTTT	CASSQINSPLHF
TRBV4-1	TRBJ2-2	12	-	-	TGCGCCAGCAGCCAAGCAGGCGGGGAGCTGTTTTTT	CASSQAGGELFF
TRBV6-5	TRBJ1-3	15	-	-	TGTGCCAGCAGTCACAGGGAAAATTTCGGAAACACCATATATTTT	CASSHRENFGNTIYF
TRBV7-6	TRBJ2-7	15	-	TRBD2	TGTGCCAGCAGCACCTCCGGGGAGGGGCGACACGAGCAGTACTTC	CASSTSGEGRHEQYF
TRBV30	TRBJ2-7	11	-	-	TGTGCCTCGCAAGGAGGGTACGAGCAGTACTTC	CASQGGYEQYF
TRBV29-1	TRBJ1-1	12	-	-	TGCAGCGTTTTAGACAGGACCACTGAAGCTTTCTTT	CSVLDRTTEAFF
TRBV28	TRBJ2-7	15	-	TRBD2	TGTGCCAGCATTCCCTCAGCGGGGGGATTGTACGAGCAGTACTTC	CASIPSAGGLYEQYF
TRBV5-4	TRBJ2-5	13	-	-	TGTGCCAGCAGCCTCGACGGGAGTGGGTCCCAGTACTTC	CASSLDGSGSQYF
TRBV29-1	TRBJ2-1	16	-	-	TGCAGCGTTCCCGACAGGTACCGAACGTCCTACAATGAGCAGTTCTTC	CSVPDRYRTSYNEQFF
TRBV6-5	TRBJ2-7	13	-	-	TGTGCCAGCAGAGGGAACGGGGGCTACGAGCAGTACTTC	CASRGNGGYEQYF
TRBV7-6	TRBJ2-5	13	-	-	TGTGCCAGCAGCTTAAACGGGGGAGAGACCCGGTACTTC	CASSLNGGETRYF
TRBV7-6	TRBJ2-3	14	-	-	TGTGCCAGCAGCTTAGGGACAACCACAGATACGCAGTATTTT	CASSLGTTTDTQYF
TRBV12-5	TRBJ2-7	13	-	TRBD1	TGTGCTAGTGGTTTGGCTACAGGGGACGGGCAGTACTTC	CASGLATGDGQYF
TRBV27	TRBJ1-5	11	few	-	TGTGCCAGCGGCGAGGCGTGGCCCCAGCATTTT	CASGEAWPQHF
TRBV7-2	TRBJ1-4	15	-	TRBD1	TGTGCCAGCAGCCCCCAGGGACAGGGCGGGGAAAAACTGTTTTTT	CASSPQGQGGEKLFF
TRBV19	TRBJ2-1	15	-	-	TGTGCCAGTACCCCCCCCGGGGAACCCAACAATGAGCAGTTCTTC	CASTPPGEPNNEQFF
TRBV7-9	TRBJ1-4	15	-	-	TGTGCCAGCAGCTTAAGATGGGGCGCGGTGGAAAAACTGTTTTTT	CASSLRWGAVEKLFF
TRBV25-1	TRBJ2-3	14	-	TRBD1	TGTGCCAGCAGTCGAGACAGGGTGACAGATACGCAGTATTTT	CASSRDRVTDTQYF
TRBV5-1	TRBJ2-3	16	-	TRBD1	TGCGCCAGCAGCCGCGCCAACAGGGGGCTCGGAGATACGCAGTATTTT	CASSRANRGLGDTQYF
TRBV29-1	TRBJ1-1	12	-	-	TGCAGCGTTGACTACAGGAACACTGAAGCTTTCTTT	CSVDYRNTEAFF
TRBV5-5	TRBJ1-1	14	few	TRBD1	TGTGCCAGCAGCATACAGGGGGCAGACACTGAAGCTTTCTTT	CASSIQGADTEAFF
TRBV29-1	TRBJ1-1	13	-	TRBD1	TGCAGCGCGGCACAGGGGACGAACACTGAAGCTTTCTTT	CSAAQGTNTEAFF
TRBV6-6	TRBJ1-3	15	-	TRBD1	TGTGCCAGCAGTTACGGGACAGCCACTGGAAACACCATATATTTT	CASSYGTATGNTIYF
TRBV29-1	TRBJ1-2	14	-	-	TGCAGCGTTGATGTCAGGGGCGTCTATGGCGGCTACACCTTC	CSVDVRGVYGGYTF
TRBV9	TRBJ1-4	12	-	-	TGTGCCAGCAGCGCGGGAGATGAAAAACTGTTTTTT	CASSAGDEKLFF
TRBV5-1	TRBJ2-2	14	-	TRBD1	TGCGCCACCCAGACAGGGGTTAACACCGGGGAGCTGTTTTTT	CATQTGVNTGELFF
TRBV7-3	TRBJ1-2	13	-	-	TGTGCCAGCAGCCCCGGACAGCGCCATGGCTACACCTTC	CASSPGQRHGYTF
TRBV7-8	TRBJ1-1	14	-	-	TGTGCCAGCAGCCCGACGACAGGCGAGGATACAGCTTTCTTT	CASSPTTGEDTAFF
TRBV27	TRBJ1-1	15	once	-	TGTGCCAGCAGCCGACAGCCAGCATTTGTCACTGAAGCTTTCTTT	CASSRQPAFVTEAFF
TRBV6-5	TRBJ1-1	13	once	-	TGTGCCAGCAGGCAGGGCCCAAACACTGAAGCTTTCTTT	CASRQGPNTEAFF
TRBV7-3	TRBJ1-2	17	-	TRBD1	TGTGCCAGCAGCTTAACGGGGGGACAGGGGGATACCTATGGCTACACCTTC	CASSLTGGQGDTYGYTF
TRBV6-6	TRBJ2-5	14	-	TRBD1	TGTGCCAGCAGTTCCAGGACAGGCCAAGAGACCCAGTACTTC	CASSSRTGQETQYF
TRBV10-3	TRBJ2-7	14	once	-	TGTGCCATCAGTGAGTCTGGCCTCGGGGGCGAGCAGTACTTC	CAISESGLGGEQYF
TRBV7-2	TRBJ1-1	12	-	-	TGTGCCAGCAGCTTCGGGGAAACTGAAGCTTTCTTT	CASSFGETEAFF
TRBV7-8	TRBJ1-2	15	-	TRBD1	TGTGCCAGCAGCTTAGCGGACAGGGGTGGCTATGGCTACACCTTC	CASSLADRGGYGYTF
TRBV18	TRBJ1-1	15	-	-	TGTGCCAGCTCACAAGTGGAGGGCTTGAACACTGAAGCTTTCTTT	CASSQVEGLNTEAFF
TRBV10-3	TRBJ1-4	16	-	-	TGTGCCATCAGTGAGTCCCGGTCTGCAACTAATGAAAAACTGTTTTTT	CAISESRSATNEKLFF
TRBV15	TRBJ1-1	14	-	-	TGTGCCACCAGCATCCAACGGGGAAGCACTGAAGCTTTCTTT	CATSIQRGSTEAFF
TRBV4-3	TRBJ2-1	16	few	TRBD2	TGCGCCAGCAGCCCCCGGACTAGCGGGGAGTACAATGAGCAGTTCTTC	CASSPRTSGEYNEQFF
TRBV19	TRBJ1-5	16	-	TRBD1	TGTGCCAGTAGAATGGGACAGGGGTTCAGCAATCAGCCCCAGCATTTT	CASRMGQGFSNQPQHF
TRBV11-2	TRBJ2-5	11	once	-	TGTGCCAGCGGACTGGGGGAGACCCAGTACTTC	CASGLGETQYF
TRBV11-2	TRBJ1-1	14	few	-	TGTGCCAGCAGCTTTGGGCAGGGTCACACTGAAGCTTTCTTT	CASSFGQGHTEAFF
TRBV27	TRBJ2-7	16	-	TRBD2	TGTGCCAGCAGTCCCCAGCGGGGGAGGCGTCTCCACGAGCAGTACTTC	CASSPQRGRRLHEQYF
TRBV15	TRBJ1-2	17	once	-	TGTGCCACCAGCGGGGTGGACAGCGCCTCCACTAACTATGGCTACACCTTC	CATSGVDSASTNYGYTF